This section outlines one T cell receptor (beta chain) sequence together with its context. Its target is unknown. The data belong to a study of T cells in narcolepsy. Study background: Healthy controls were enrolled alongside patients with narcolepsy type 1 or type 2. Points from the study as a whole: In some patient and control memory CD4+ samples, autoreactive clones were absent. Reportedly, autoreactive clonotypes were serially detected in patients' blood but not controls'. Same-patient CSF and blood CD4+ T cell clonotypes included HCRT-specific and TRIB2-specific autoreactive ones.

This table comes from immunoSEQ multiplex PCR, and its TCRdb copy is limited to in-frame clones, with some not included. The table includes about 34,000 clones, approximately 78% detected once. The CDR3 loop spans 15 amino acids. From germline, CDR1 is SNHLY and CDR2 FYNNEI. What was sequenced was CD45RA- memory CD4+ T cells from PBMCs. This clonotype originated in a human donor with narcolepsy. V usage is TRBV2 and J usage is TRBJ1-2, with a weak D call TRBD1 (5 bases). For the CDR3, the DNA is TGTGTCGTTAAGGGCCGGGACGGAACTAACTATGGCTACACCTTC. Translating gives CVVKGRDGTNYGYTF.